This T cell receptor beta chain was documented in a study of T cell responses to AZD1222 COVID-19 vaccine. Study-level findings and limits: The study sampled repertoires only after the peak T cell response.

A remark on this clone: Antigen unknown.

Deletions cut 0 bases from V and 1 base from J, with 9 bases between. There are 15 residues in the CDR3. Germline CDR1 reads SGHNT; CDR2 reads YENEEA. Measured with immunoSEQ multiplex PCR; TCRdb has only the in-frame clones, and not every one. The sample holds 150,000 or so clones, approximately 90% seen once. Sequencing was performed on peripheral blood, taken on day 0 of AZD1222 vaccination. The chain employs TRBV11-3 and TRBJ1-1, with D maybe TRBD1 (6 bases). The TCR originated in an adult in good health. The CDR3 sequence is CASSLETGWNTEAFF. The CDR3, as DNA: TGTGCCAGCAGCTTAGAGACAGGATGGAACACTGAAGCTTTCTTT.